This T cell receptor (beta chain) appears in the sequencing data of a study of CD4 T cells in relation to SARS-CoV-2 and coronaviruses. Study-wide background: After 10 days of antigen culture, PBMC TCR beta CDR3s were sequenced.

Using immunoSEQ multiplex PCR, the repertoire was profiled, and TCRdb retains in-frame clones only, with some absent. The table has almost 30,000 clones, roughly 72% seen once. Trimming removed 8 bases from V and 4 bases from J, with 14 bases in between. CDR1 and CDR2 (germline): SEHNR, FQNEAQ (reference sequence). The CDR3 has 13 residues. In regard to this clone: Its antigen is not known.

Unexposed donor CD4+ T cells date from about 2011-2019, before the COVID-19 pandemic. Isolation of CD4+ T cells took place after about 9 days in culture. Unexposed-donor CD4+ T cells were probed with SARS-CoV-2 S/N and four cold-coronavirus spikes, cells permitting. Half the medium was replaced with IL-2 medium on days 3 and 7. This clonotype was sampled from a human donor in good health. The chain employs TRBV7-9 and TRBJ1-2; D remains unclear. The sample was CD4+ T cells from PBMCs, cultured in vitro. CDR3 amino acids: CASVALGGYGYTF. In DNA form, the CDR3 reads TGTGCCAGCGTCGCCCTCGGAGGCTATGGCTACACCTTC.